Shown below are 27 T cell receptor beta chains from a single sample sequenced in a study of blood T cell repertoires in COVID-19. The assay was immunoSEQ multiplex PCR, and TCRdb's table has in-frame clones only and misses some. The sample lists more than 100,000 clones; under 90% were seen once. Sequenced input: peripheral blood. The receptor source for this set is a woman in her sixties with active or convalescent COVID-19.

This clone has just one count. The chain joins TRBV7-2 to TRBJ2-5; perhaps TRBD2 as D (5 bases). The CDR3 length is 14 residues. The germline CDR1 and CDR2 sequences are SGHTA and FQGNSA. The V and J ends lost 5 bases and 7 bases respectively, with 17 bases between them. CDR3 bases: TGTGCCAGCAGCCCTATACGGGAATTAGGGACCCAGTACTTC. Its translation is CASSPIRELGTQYF.

The sample holds one count of this clone. The chain is built from TRBV11-2 and TRBJ1-3; D remains ambiguous. Trimming left V 1 base short and J 4 bases short, with 2 bases between. Germline assignment: CDR1 SGHAT and CDR2 FQNNGV. The CDR3 has 12 amino acids. The CDR3 bases are TGTGCCAGCAGCTTAGCAGGAAACACCATATATTTT. It yields the protein CASSLAGNTIYF.

The V and J genes are TRBV28 and TRBJ1-2; 8 bases are a match to TRBD1. The CDR3 is 12 residues long. Per the germline V gene, CDR1 is MDHEN and CDR2 is SYDVKM. V was pared by 7 bases and J by 7 bases, with 5 bases of the junction left unmatched. The CDR3 coding sequence is TGTGCCAGCATTGCAGGGGGCTCTGGCTACACCTTC. Translated, it gives CASIAGGSGYTF.

The chain links TRBV3-1 (or the pseudogene TRBV3-2) to TRBJ1-2, with D possibly being TRBD1 (5 bases). The CDR3 spans 14 residues. With 2 bases removed from V and 10 bases from J, the gap between germline ends came to 17 bases. From germline, CDR1 is LGHDT and CDR2 YNNKEL (reference sequence). CDR3 sequence reads: CASSQSGGRWAYTF. Written as DNA, the CDR3 is TGTGCCAGCAGCCAATCGGGGGGGAGGTGGGCCTACACCTTC.

The chain has TRBV7-2 and TRBJ2-7, with 10 bases identical to TRBD2. This CDR3 spans 15 amino acids. V shed 4 bases, J shed 4 bases, and the junction held 7 bases outside the gene matches. Germline CDR1 reads SGHTA; CDR2 reads FQGNSA. The CDR3 DNA reads TGTGCCAGCAGCTCCCCGGGACTAGCGTTATACGAGCAGTACTTC. Translated, it gives CASSSPGLALYEQYF.

The genes are TRBV28 and TRBJ1-2, with no clear D. The germline gives CDR1 MDHEN, CDR2 SYDVKM. V lost 2 bases, J lost 4 bases, and 8 bases lay in between. This CDR3 comprises 13 residues. CDR3 DNA: TGTGCCAGCAGTTTAGCAGGCCCCTATGGCTACACCTTC. This gives the protein CASSLAGPYGYTF.

This clone is a singleton in its sample. This sequence joins TRBV21-1 and TRBJ2-2; the D call in the table, TRBD1, was not verified against the DNA. TRBV21-1 is noted as a pseudogene. The CDR3 is made up of 20 amino acids. CDR3 loop: CASSKMVEPDRGPNTGELFF. CDR3 DNA sequence: TGTGCCAGCAGCAAAATGGTGGAGCCCGACAGGGGACCTAACACCGGGGAGCTGTTTTTT.

The chain combines TRBV19 with TRBJ2-1; TRBD2 matches at 14 bases. The CDR3 length is 19 residues. Germline assignment: CDR1 LNHDA and CDR2 SQIVND (reference sequence). Trimming at V came to 6 bases and at J to 4 bases, leaving 14 bases not matched to a gene. CDR3 amino acids: CASSLNSGTSGSRYNEQFF. CDR3 in DNA: TGTGCCAGTAGCCTAAACTCGGGGACTAGCGGGAGTAGGTACAATGAGCAGTTCTTC. The whole variable domain, filled in from reference TRBV19 and TRBJ2-1, reads DGGITQSPKYLFRKEGQNVTLSCEQNLNHDAMYWYRQDPGQGLRLIYYSQIVNDFQKGDIAEGYSVSREKKESFPLTVTSAQKNPTAFYLCASSLNSGTSGSRYNEQFFGPGTRLTVL.

This chain joins TRBV28 and TRBJ1-2, with unresolved D. V shed 7 bases and J shed 5 bases, with 17 bases lying between them. CDR1 is MDHEN, CDR2 SYDVKM, per germline. The CDR3 length is 14 residues. This CDR3 reads CASTTTGRVYGYTF. DNA for the CDR3: TGTGCCAGCACCACCACCGGGAGGGTATATGGCTACACCTTC.

The chain links TRBV27 to TRBJ2-7; D possibly corresponds to TRBD2 (6 bases). Germline CDR1 MNHEY, CDR2 SMNVEV (reference sequence). This CDR3 comprises 15 residues. Trimming removed 7 bases from V and 2 bases from J, with 18 bases in between. This CDR3 is CASTPKRAETYEQYV. The CDR3 region has the DNA TGTGCCAGCACCCCTAAGCGGGCAGAGACCTACGAGCAGTACGTC.

This chain uses TRBV2 with TRBJ2-7; 9 bases agree with TRBD1. Germline V CDR1 and CDR2: SNHLY, FYNNEI. The trim removed 3 bases at V and 2 bases at J, leaving 2 bases unmatched. The CDR3 contains 14 residues. The CDR3 is CASSEDRGAYEQYF. CDR3 bases: TGTGCCAGCAGTGAGGACAGGGGAGCCTACGAGCAGTACTTC.

This clone was recorded once. This chain joins TRBV2 and TRBJ2-5; 9 bases map to TRBD1. The J segment lost 2 bases and the V segment lost 4 bases, leaving 2 bases of the junction unmatched. This CDR3 is built from 14 residues. Germline V gene sequence: CDR1 SNHLY, CDR2 FYNNEI. The CDR3 nucleotides are TGTGCCAGCAGTGGGGACAGGGCTCAAGAGACCCAGTACTTC. This codes for CASSGDRAQETQYF.

In its sample, this clone was seen a few times. CDR3: CASSWRAGNSPLHF. The CDR3 coding sequence is TGTGCCAGTAGTTGGAGAGCTGGGAATTCACCCCTCCACTTT. The J gene is TRBJ1-6, the V gene TRBV19; D gene ambiguous. V lost 5 bases to trimming and J lost 7 bases, with 12 bases between them. Germline values: CDR1 LNHDA, CDR2 SQIVND (reference sequence). The CDR3 covers 14 residues.

The chain carries TRBV5-1 and TRBJ2-1; 9 bases are a match to TRBD1. Per germline, CDR1 SGHRS and CDR2 YFSETQ. This CDR3 spans 16 amino acids. J gave up 4 bases and V 3 bases, and 8 bases lay outside the gene matches. The CDR3 reads CASSSRGTGSYNEQFF. The CDR3 DNA reads as TGCGCCAGCAGCTCCAGAGGGACAGGGTCATACAATGAGCAGTTCTTC.

The chain joins TRBV15 to TRBJ2-5; 10 bases are a match to TRBD2. The CDR3 consists of 18 residues. V was pared by 5 bases and J by 6 bases, with 18 bases of the junction left unmatched. Per the germline V gene, CDR1 is LNHNV and CDR2 is YYDKDF (reference sequence). This CDR3 is CATSPEGSGLAILKTQYF. The DNA of the CDR3 is TGTGCCACCAGCCCGGAAGGTTCGGGACTAGCGATTCTAAAGACCCAGTACTTC. Filled out from reference TRBV15 and TRBJ2-5, the complete variable domain reads DAMVIQNPRYQVTQFGKPVTLSCSQTLNHNVMYWYQQKSSQAPKLLFHYYDKDFNNEADTPDNFQSRRPNTSFCFLDIRSPGLGDTAMYLCATSPEGSGLAILKTQYFGPGTRLLVL.

The rearrangement links TRBV19 to TRBJ2-3, with a weak D call TRBD2 (5 bases). Germline V gene data show CDR1 as LNHDA and CDR2 as SQIVND (reference sequence). The CDR3 length is 15 residues. V was shortened by 9 bases and J by 1 base, with 17 bases between the two germline ends. CDR3 sequence: CASRRSHGGTDTQYF. CDR3 coding DNA: TGTGCCAGCCGGAGGTCCCACGGTGGCACAGATACGCAGTATTTT.

V is TRBV3-1 (or the pseudogene TRBV3-2) and J is TRBJ2-3, with 8 bases that match TRBD2. In germline, CDR1 is LGHDT, CDR2 YNNKEL (reference sequence). The CDR3 totals 16 residues. V was clipped by 3 bases and J by 2 bases; unmatched bases: 7. For the CDR3, the DNA is TGTGCCAGCAGCCAGACTAGCGATGGGCACACAGATACGCAGTATTTT. Translating gives CASSQTSDGHTDTQYF.

The chain combines TRBV27 with TRBJ2-6; D may be TRBD1 (5 bases). This CDR3 is 15 amino acids long. Trimming removed 4 bases at V and 1 base at J, with 8 bases between. Germline CDR1 MNHEY, CDR2 SMNVEV (reference sequence). This chain's CDR3 is CASSSQGSGANVLTF. The DNA for the CDR3 is TGTGCCAGCAGTTCCCAGGGATCTGGGGCCAACGTCCTGACTTTC.

The CDR3 nucleotides read TGTGCCAGCAACCGCGGCGGGCAGGGGATGAACACTGAAGCTTTCTTT. Its translation: CASNRGGQGMNTEAFF. The V gene is TRBV5-8, the J gene TRBJ1-1, with D possibly matching TRBD1 (6 bases). CDR3 length: 16 amino acids. CDR1 is SGHTS, CDR2 YDEGEE, per germline. V dropped 6 bases and J dropped 0 bases, with 18 bases sitting between them.

The rearrangement joins TRBV24-1 to TRBJ1-2; maybe TRBD1 (5 bases). The CDR3 is 13 amino acids. V lost 2 bases and J lost 5, with 8 bases in between. Germline CDR1 KGHDR, CDR2 SFDVKD. The CDR3 protein is CATSDSGLYGYTF. CDR3 nucleotide sequence: TGTGCCACCAGTGATTCAGGGTTATATGGCTACACCTTC.

V is TRBV27 and J is TRBJ1-1; TRBD1 agrees at 8 bases. Germline V lookup: CDR1 MNHEY, CDR2 SMNVEV (reference sequence). This CDR3 comprises 16 residues. V shed 1 base and J 0 bases; nucleotides not matched to a gene: 4. The CDR3 DNA sequence: TGTGCCAGCAGTTTATTGGGGACAGGCCTGAACACTGAAGCTTTCTTT. It yields the protein CASSLLGTGLNTEAFF.

The chain joins TRBV18 to TRBJ2-7, with TRBD1 matching 8 bases. J was trimmed by 4 bases and V by 2 bases; bases with no gene match: 7. This CDR3 spans 15 amino acids. Germline V CDR1 and CDR2: KGHSH, LQKENI. DNA for the CDR3: TGTGCCAGCTCACCAGGCCAGGGGGCCGTTTACGAGCAGTACGTC. Amino acids: CASSPGQGAVYEQYV.

The chain employs TRBV6-1 and TRBJ1-4; no reliable D call. Germline V lookup: CDR1 MNHNS, CDR2 SASEGT. The CDR3 has 17 residues. The V end lost 1 base, the J end lost 0 bases, and 12 bases lay between the germline ends. Here the CDR3 DNA reads TGTGCCAGCAGTGAAGAACAGTCCTTTGCAACTAATGAAAAACTGTTTTTT. This translates into CASSEEQSFATNEKLFF.

This chain links TRBV10-3 with TRBJ1-5; TRBD1 matches at 7 bases. The CDR3 totals 13 residues. The J segment lost 8 bases and the V segment lost 4 bases, leaving 5 bases of the junction unmatched. Germline assignment: CDR1 ENHRY and CDR2 SYGVKD. The CDR3 region has the DNA TGTGCCATCAGTGGTAAAACAGGGGAGCCCCAGCATTTT. Encoded protein: CAISGKTGEPQHF.

The chain links TRBV19 to TRBJ1-5, with TRBD1 as a possible D gene (6 bases). The length of the CDR3 is 16 residues. Trimming removed 7 bases at V and 0 bases at J, with 16 bases between. Germline CDR1 reads LNHDA; CDR2 reads SQIVND (reference sequence). The CDR3 DNA follows: TGTGCCAGTACTCCCGGACAGCTGTATAGCAATCAGCCCCAGCATTTT. Its protein product is CASTPGQLYSNQPQHF.

This chain connects TRBV7-9 to TRBJ2-2; 11 bases are shared with TRBD1. Per the germline V gene, CDR1 is SEHNR and CDR2 is FQNEAQ (reference sequence). Trimming cost V 1 base and J 5 bases; bases outside gene matches: 3. The CDR3 contains 16 residues. The CDR3 nucleotides are TGTGCCAGCAGCTTAGGGACAGGGGGCCATACCGGGGAGCTGTTTTTT. This translates into CASSLGTGGHTGELFF. Looking up the rest from reference TRBV7-9 and TRBJ2-2 gives the full variable domain: DTGVSQNPRHKITKRGQNVTFRCDPISEHNRLYWYRQTLGQGPEFLTYFQNEAQLEKSRLLSDRFSAERPKGSFSTLEIQRTEQGDSAMYLCASSLGTGGHTGELFFGEGSRLTVL.

This clone is a singleton in its sample. The chain has TRBV7-2 and TRBJ1-2; possible D gene TRBD1, 6 bases. CDR1 is SGHTA, CDR2 FQGNSA, per germline. The ends were cut back, 5 bases at V and 4 bases at J, with 17 bases in the middle. This CDR3 spans 15 amino acids. The CDR3 nucleotides read TGTGCCAGCAGCCCTGGACAGCCAGGGCTCTATGGCTACACCTTC. Its protein is CASSPGQPGLYGYTF.